Sequencing of this TCR beta chain was carried out in a study of graft-versus-host responses after intestinal transplantation. Study summary: Anti-thymocyte globulin induction was given to all recipients, followed by tacrolimus and steroids for two to four years.

The time point denotes: postoperative day 105 after intestinal transplantation (dayNNNN = postoperative day). V lost 1 base and J lost 7, with 4 bases in between. The CDR3 has 11 residues. In germline, CDR1 is MNHNY, CDR2 SVGAGI (reference sequence). The table came from immunoSEQ multiplex PCR; TCRdb's copy has only in-frame clones and leaves some out. The sample shows more than 10,000 clones, 91% of them seen only once. Source: PBMCs, taken 105 days after intestinal transplantation. The chain couples TRBV6-6 to TRBJ1-2; the D is unclear. This receptor was obtained from a human patient who received an intestinal transplant, so some T cells may come from the graft donor. The CDR3 sequence: CASSYYGGYTF. Here the CDR3 DNA reads TGTGCCAGCAGTTACTACGGTGGCTACACCTTC.